This T cell receptor beta chain was found in a study of blood T cell repertoires in COVID-19. In the study overall: Sources were T cells, B-cell-depleted T cells, or PBMCs; the material itself was cDNA or gDNA.

Data came from immunoSEQ multiplex PCR; TCRdb stores just in-frame clones and leaves some out. The sample lists roughly 150,000 clones; about 80% were seen once. The CDR3 has 14 residues. V shed 4 bases and J shed 5 bases, with 14 bases lying between them. The germline V gene has CDR1 MNHEY and CDR2 SMNVEV (reference sequence). The sequenced material came from PBMCs or T cells enriched from blood (not recorded which). The TCR was taken from a man aged 50-59 years who had recovered from COVID-19. The J gene is TRBJ1-2, the V gene TRBV27; TRBD1 might be the D (5 bases). This CDR3 is CASSSRTSGYGYTF. The DNA for the CDR3 is TGTGCCAGCAGTTCCCGGACAAGTGGTTATGGCTACACCTTC.